These T cell receptor beta chains were read from a single sample in a study of cytomegalovirus exposure and HLA in healthy donors. Assay: immunoSEQ multiplex PCR; the TCRdb copy retains only in-frame clones and omits some. The sample shows roughly 90,000 clones, around 80% of them seen only once. Sequencing was performed on PBMCs. These receptors all come from a man younger than 45 in good health and CMV-seronegative. Each CDR3 is given with its conserved first and last residue. D genes are given only for firm matches. The size entry is marked missing in some rows and otherwise reads once, few, many or a size class.

v_call	j_call	cdr3_length	d_call	clone_size	cdr3_aa	cdr3_nt
TRBV18	TRBJ1-3	16	TRBD1	-	CASSPLQGAPGNTIYF	TGTGCCAGCTCACCGCTACAGGGGGCGCCGGGAAACACCATATATTTT
TRBV5-1	TRBJ2-3	15	-	-	CASSLEKLSTDTQYF	TGCGCCAGCAGCTTGGAAAAACTGAGCACAGATACGCAGTATTTT
TRBV7-2	TRBJ2-7	13	-	-	CASSLDPGYEQYF	TGTGCCAGCAGCTTAGATCCGGGGTACGAGCAGTACTTC
TRBV5-6	TRBJ2-3	15	TRBD2	few	CASSLGAGGPDTQYF	TGTGCCAGCAGCTTGGGGGCGGGGGGACCTGATACGCAGTATTTT
TRBV4-2	TRBJ1-4	14	-	-	CASSQDTEVEKLFF	TGTGCCAGCAGCCAAGACACGGAGGTTGAAAAACTGTTTTTT
TRBV7-3	TRBJ1-2	14	TRBD1	-	CASSPGTGPYGYTF	TGTGCCAGCAGCCCCGGGACAGGCCCGTATGGCTACACCTTC
TRBV29-1	TRBJ1-1	12	-	-	CSVRHQNTEAFF	TGCAGCGTTAGACACCAGAACACTGAAGCTTTCTTT
TRBV29-1	TRBJ1-3	14	-	-	CSAKRVSTGNTIYF	TGCAGCGCAAAGCGGGTTTCGACTGGAAACACCATATATTTT
TRBV30	TRBJ2-7	12	-	-	CACRFIPSEQYF	TGTGCCTGTCGGTTCATCCCGAGCGAGCAGTACTTC
TRBV9	TRBJ1-1	16	TRBD1	-	CASSEQGAPYITEAFF	TGTGCCAGCAGCGAGCAGGGGGCCCCTTATATAACTGAAGCTTTCTTT
TRBV6-5	TRBJ1-1	13	-	-	CASSYGQNTEAFF	TGTGCCAGCAGTTACGGACAGAACACTGAAGCTTTCTTT
TRBV27	TRBJ1-2	14	-	-	CASSLQGANYGYTF	TGTGCCAGCAGCTTACAGGGTGCGAACTATGGCTACACCTTC
TRBV5-6	TRBJ2-2	14	-	few	CASSLGYRGGELFF	TGTGCCAGCAGCTTAGGATACCGGGGCGGGGAGCTGTTTTTT
TRBV6-1	TRBJ1-6	15	-	-	CASGMEFSYNSPLHF	TGTGCCAGCGGTATGGAGTTCTCCTATAATTCACCCCTCCACTTT
TRBV5-1	TRBJ2-4	14	TRBD2	-	CASSPGGGRNIQYF	TGCGCCAGCAGCCCCGGGGGGGGTAGAAACATTCAGTACTTC
TRBV9	TRBJ2-3	12	-	-	CASSPVRDTQYF	TGTGCCAGCAGCCCCGTTAGAGATACGCAGTATTTT
TRBV6-1	TRBJ2-7	14	TRBD1	-	CASSSGTEAYEQYF	TGTGCCAGCAGCTCCGGGACAGAGGCCTACGAGCAGTACTTC
TRBV5-1	TRBJ2-3	13	-	-	CASSLAGTDTQYF	TGCGCCAGCAGCTTGGCCGGTACAGATACGCAGTATTTT